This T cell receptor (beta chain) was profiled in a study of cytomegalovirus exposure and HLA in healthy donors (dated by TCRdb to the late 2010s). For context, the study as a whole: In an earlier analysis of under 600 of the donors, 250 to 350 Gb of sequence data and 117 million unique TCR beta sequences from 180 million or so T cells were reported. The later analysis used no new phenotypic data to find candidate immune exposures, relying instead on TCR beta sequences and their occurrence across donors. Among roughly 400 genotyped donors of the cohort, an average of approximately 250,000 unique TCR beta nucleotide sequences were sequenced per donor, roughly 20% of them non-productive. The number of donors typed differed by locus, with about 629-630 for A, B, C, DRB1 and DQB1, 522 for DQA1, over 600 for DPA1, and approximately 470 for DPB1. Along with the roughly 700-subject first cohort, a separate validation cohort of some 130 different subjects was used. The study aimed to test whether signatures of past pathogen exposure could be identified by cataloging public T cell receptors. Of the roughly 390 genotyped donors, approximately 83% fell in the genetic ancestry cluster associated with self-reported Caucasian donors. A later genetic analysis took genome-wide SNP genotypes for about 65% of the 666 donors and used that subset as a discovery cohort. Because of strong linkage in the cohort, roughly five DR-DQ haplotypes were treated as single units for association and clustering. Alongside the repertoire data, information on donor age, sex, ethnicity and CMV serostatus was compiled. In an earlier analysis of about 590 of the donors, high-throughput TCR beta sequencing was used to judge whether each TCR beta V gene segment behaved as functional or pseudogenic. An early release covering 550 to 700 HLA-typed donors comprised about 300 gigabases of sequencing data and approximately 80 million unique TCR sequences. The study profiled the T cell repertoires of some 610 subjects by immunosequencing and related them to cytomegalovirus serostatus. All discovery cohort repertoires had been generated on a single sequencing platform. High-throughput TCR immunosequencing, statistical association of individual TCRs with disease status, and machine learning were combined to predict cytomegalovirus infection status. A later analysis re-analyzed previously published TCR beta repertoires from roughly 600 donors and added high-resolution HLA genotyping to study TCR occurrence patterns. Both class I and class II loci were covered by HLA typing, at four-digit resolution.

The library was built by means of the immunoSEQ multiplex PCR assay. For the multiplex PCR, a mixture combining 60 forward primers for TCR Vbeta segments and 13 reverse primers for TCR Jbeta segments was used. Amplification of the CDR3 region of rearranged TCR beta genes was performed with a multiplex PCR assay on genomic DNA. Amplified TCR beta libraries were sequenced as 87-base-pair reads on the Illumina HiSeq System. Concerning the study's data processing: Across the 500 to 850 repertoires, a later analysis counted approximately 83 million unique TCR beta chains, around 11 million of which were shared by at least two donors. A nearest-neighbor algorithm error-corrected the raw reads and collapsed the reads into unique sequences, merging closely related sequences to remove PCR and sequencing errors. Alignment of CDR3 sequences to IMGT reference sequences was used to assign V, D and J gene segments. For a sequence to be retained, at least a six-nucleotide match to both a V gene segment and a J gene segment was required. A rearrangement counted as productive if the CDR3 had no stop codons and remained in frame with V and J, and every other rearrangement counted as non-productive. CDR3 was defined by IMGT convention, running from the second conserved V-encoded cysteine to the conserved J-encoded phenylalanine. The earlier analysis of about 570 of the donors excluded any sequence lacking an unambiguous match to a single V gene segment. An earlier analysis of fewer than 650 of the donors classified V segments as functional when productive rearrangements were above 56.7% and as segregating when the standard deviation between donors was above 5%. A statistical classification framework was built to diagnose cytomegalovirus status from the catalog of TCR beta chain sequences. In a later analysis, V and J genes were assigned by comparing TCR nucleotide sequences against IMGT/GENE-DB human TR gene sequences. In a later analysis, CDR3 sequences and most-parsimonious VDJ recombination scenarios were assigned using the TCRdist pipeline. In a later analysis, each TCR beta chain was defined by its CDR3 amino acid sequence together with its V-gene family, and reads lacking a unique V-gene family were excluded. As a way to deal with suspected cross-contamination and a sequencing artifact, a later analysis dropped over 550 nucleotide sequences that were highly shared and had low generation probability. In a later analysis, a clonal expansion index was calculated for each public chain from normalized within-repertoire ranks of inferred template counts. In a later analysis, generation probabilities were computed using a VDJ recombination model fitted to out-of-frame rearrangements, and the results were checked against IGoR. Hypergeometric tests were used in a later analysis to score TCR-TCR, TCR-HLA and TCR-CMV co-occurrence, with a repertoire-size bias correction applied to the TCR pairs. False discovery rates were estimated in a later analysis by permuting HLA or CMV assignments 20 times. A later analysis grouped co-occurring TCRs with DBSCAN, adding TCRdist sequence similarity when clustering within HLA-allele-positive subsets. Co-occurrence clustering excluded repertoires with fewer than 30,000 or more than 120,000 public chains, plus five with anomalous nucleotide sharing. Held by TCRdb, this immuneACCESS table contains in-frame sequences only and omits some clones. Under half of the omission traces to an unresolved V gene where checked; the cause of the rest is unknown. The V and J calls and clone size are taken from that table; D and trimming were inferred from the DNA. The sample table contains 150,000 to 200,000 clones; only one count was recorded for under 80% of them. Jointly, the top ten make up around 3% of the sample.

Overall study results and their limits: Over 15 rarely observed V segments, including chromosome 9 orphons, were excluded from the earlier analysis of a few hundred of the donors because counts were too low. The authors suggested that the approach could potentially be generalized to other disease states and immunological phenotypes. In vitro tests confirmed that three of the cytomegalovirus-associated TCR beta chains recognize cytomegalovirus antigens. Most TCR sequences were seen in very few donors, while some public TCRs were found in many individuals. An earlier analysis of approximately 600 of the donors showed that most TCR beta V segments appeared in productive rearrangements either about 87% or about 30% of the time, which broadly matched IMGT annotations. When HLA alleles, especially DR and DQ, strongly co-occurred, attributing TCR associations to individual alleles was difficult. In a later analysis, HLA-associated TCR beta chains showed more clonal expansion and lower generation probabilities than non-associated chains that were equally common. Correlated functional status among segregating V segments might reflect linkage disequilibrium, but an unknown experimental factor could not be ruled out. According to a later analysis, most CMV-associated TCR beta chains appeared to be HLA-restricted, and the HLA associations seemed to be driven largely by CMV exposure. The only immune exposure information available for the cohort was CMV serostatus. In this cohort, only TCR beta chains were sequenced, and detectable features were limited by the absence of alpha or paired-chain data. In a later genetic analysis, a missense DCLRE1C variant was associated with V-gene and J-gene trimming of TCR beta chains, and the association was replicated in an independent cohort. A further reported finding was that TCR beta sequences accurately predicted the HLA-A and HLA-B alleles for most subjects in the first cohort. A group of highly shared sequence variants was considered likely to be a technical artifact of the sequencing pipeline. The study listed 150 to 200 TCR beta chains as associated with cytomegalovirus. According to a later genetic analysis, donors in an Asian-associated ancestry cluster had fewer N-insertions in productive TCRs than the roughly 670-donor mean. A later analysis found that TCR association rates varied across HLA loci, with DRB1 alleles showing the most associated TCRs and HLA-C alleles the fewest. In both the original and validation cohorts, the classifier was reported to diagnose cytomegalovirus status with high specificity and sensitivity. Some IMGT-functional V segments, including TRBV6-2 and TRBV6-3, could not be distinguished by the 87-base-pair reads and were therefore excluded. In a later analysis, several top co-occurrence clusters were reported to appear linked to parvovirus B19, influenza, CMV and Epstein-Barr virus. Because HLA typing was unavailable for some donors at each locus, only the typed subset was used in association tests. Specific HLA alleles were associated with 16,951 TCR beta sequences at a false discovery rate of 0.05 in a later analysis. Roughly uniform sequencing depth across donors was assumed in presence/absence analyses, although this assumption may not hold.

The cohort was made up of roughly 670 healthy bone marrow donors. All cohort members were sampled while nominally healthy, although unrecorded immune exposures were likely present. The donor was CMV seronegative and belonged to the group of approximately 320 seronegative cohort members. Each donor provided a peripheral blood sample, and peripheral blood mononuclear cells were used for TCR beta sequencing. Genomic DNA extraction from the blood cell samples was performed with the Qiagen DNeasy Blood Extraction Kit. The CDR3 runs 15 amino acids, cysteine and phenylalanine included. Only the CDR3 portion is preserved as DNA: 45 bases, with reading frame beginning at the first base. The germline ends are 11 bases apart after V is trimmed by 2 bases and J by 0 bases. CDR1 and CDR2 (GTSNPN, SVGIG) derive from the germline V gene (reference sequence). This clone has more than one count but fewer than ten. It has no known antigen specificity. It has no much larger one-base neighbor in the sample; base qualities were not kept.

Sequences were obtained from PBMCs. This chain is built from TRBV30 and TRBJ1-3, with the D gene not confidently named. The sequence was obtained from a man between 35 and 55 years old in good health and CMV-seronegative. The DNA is TGTGCCTGGAGTCGTTCCCTTAGCTCTGGAAACACCATATATTTT. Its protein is CAWSRSLSSGNTIYF.